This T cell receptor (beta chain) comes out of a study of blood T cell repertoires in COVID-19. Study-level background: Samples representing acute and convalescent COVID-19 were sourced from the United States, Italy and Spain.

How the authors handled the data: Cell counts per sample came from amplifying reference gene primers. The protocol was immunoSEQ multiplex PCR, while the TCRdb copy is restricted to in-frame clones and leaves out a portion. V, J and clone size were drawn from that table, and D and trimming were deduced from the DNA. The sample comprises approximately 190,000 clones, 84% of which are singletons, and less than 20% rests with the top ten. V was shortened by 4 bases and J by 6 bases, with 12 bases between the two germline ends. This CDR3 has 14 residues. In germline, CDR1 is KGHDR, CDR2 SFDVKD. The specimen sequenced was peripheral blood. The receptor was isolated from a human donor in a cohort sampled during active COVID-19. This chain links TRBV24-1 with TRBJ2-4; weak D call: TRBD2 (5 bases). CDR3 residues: CATSEAGDINIQYF. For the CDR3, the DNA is TGTGCCACCAGTGAGGCCGGGGATATAAACATTCAGTACTTC.